These 8 T cell receptor beta chains were all obtained from the same sample, sequenced in a study of blood T cells in healthy people across ages. It was with a sample-barcoded 5' primer and a J-beta primer mix that a second PCR of roughly 7 to 12 cycles was run. TCRdb analysed the 5' RACE reads with MiXCR anew, one entry per CDR3 protein. The repertoire includes around 940,000 distinct CDR3 sequences, roughly 47% of them detected once, and about a fifth sits in the top ten. The specimen sequenced was blood. These receptors were collected from an older woman in good health.

The CDR3 loop reads CATQRVEINEQYF. CDR3 bases: TGTGCCACCCAGCGTGTGGAGATCAACGAGCAGTACTTC. V gene TRBV28 combines with J gene TRBJ2-7; D is undetermined. This CDR3 comprises 13 residues. V lost 10 bases and J lost 5, with 18 bases in between. The germline CDR1 and CDR2 sequences are MDHEN and SYDVKM. Supplemented by reference TRBV28 and TRBJ2-7, the full variable domain reads DVKVTQSSRYLVKRTGEKVFLECVQDMDHENMFWYRQDPGLGLRLIYFSYDVKMKEKGDIPEGYSVSREKKERFSLILESASTNQTSMYLCATQRVEINEQYFGPGTRLTVT.

The rearrangement joins TRBV20-1 to TRBJ2-7; D gene unclear. The CDR3 extends over 14 amino acids. Trimming removed 4 bases at V and 0 bases at J, with 13 bases between. Germline V gene data show CDR1 as DFQATT and CDR2 as SNEGSKA (reference sequence). In DNA, the CDR3 is TGCAGTGCTAACCCCGGATATGACTCCTACGAGCAGTACTTC. Residues: CSANPGYDSYEQYF.

This chain connects TRBV6-1 to TRBJ1-1, with D tentatively TRBD1 (5 bases). The V gene's germline CDR1 is MNHNS and CDR2 SASEGT. V lost 7 bases and J lost 7, with 13 bases in between. The CDR3 extends over 12 amino acids. CDR3 residues: CASTTGTDEAFF. For the CDR3, the DNA is TGTGCCAGCACAACCGGGACGGATGAAGCTTTCTTT.

CDR3 sequence (DNA): TGTGCCAGCAGCCCGGGACTAGCGGGAGCGGCATACGAGCAGTACTTC. It yields the protein CASSPGLAGAAYEQYF. The chain carries TRBV3-1 and TRBJ2-7; 14 bases match TRBD2. CDR3 length: 16 amino acids. Germline-derived CDR1 and CDR2 are LGHDT and YNNKEL (reference sequence). Trimming took 4 bases from V and 4 from J; bases not matched to a gene: 6.

There are a few counts of this clonotype. CDR3 sequence: CASKVAGGRTETQYF. Here the CDR3 DNA reads TGTGCCAGCAAAGTAGCGGGAGGTCGGACGGAGACCCAGTACTTC. This rearrangement joins TRBV6-1 to TRBJ2-5; 10 bases fit TRBD2. The V gene's germline CDR1 is MNHNS and CDR2 SASEGT. V lost 7 bases and J lost 5; bases outside the gene matches: 10. The CDR3 is 15 residues long.

The J gene is TRBJ2-4, the V gene TRBV28; D gene uncertain. The CDR3 has 14 residues. Deletions cut 5 bases from V and 0 bases from J, with 8 bases between. Germline V gene sequence: CDR1 MDHEN, CDR2 SYDVKM. The DNA of the CDR3 is TGTGCCAGCAGTCGACGGTCAGCCAAAAACATTCAGTACTTC. Its translation is CASSRRSAKNIQYF.

This sequence joins TRBV20-1 and TRBJ2-1, with 11 bases that match TRBD2. Germline CDR1 DFQATT, CDR2 SNEGSKA (reference sequence). This CDR3 is built from 14 residues. V dropped 8 bases and J dropped 8; count of bases not matched to a gene: 11. The CDR3 region has the DNA TGCAGTAGTTTAGCGGGAGGGCCAATGGATGAGCAGTTCTTC. Amino acid sequence: CSSLAGGPMDEQFF.

CDR3 sequence: CASSPRLAGGYNEQYF. The CDR3 DNA sequence: TGTGCCAGCAGCCCTCGACTAGCGGGAGGGTACAATGAGCAGTACTTC. V gene TRBV9 combines with J gene TRBJ2-1; 14 bases fit TRBD2. The J call may be mistaken, given a closer DNA end match to TRBJ2-7. Germline lookup yields CDR1 SGDLS and CDR2 YYNGEE. This CDR3 has 16 residues.